This TCR beta chain was captured by sequencing in a study of identifying expanded T cells in peripheral blood. No infections or other immune events were documented during collection. Sequencing was performed with immunoSEQ multiplex PCR; in TCRdb, only in-frame clones are kept and a portion is missing. The sample lists over 70,000 clones; 88% were seen once. The CDR3 totals 15 residues. The J segment lost 8 bases and the V segment lost 3 bases, leaving 10 bases of the junction unmatched. From germline, CDR1 is MGHRA and CDR2 YSYEKL. Sequenced: blood. This receptor was identified in a person aged 18 to 70 in good health. The rearrangement joins TRBV4-1 to TRBJ1-2; TRBD1 aligns across 9 bases. The CDR3 DNA is TGCGCCAGCAGCCATCTCACAGGGGGCCCAAGAGGCTACACCTTC. The encoded protein is CASSHLTGGPRGYTF.